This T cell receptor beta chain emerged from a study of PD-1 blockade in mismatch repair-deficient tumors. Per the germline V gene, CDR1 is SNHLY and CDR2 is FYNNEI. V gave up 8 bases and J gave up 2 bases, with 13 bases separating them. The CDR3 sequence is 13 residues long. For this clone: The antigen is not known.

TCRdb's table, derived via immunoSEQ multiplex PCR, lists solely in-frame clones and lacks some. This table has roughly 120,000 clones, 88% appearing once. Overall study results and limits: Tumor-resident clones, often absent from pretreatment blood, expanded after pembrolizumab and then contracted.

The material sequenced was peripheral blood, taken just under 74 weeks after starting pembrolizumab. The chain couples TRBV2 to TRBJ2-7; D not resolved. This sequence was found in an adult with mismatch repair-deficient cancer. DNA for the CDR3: TGTGCCAGCGGGTCGGACGGAGCCTACGAGCAGTACTTC. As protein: CASGSDGAYEQYF.